In its sample, the clone carrying this TCR beta chain was seen once. As yet, its antigen is unknown. Trimming at V came to 9 bases and at J to 6 bases, leaving 9 bases not matched to a gene. CDR1 and CDR2 (germline): ENHRY, SYGVKD. This CDR3 has 15 amino acids. The sample belongs to a study of neoadjuvant anti-PD-1 for oral cavity cancer. General observations from the study: After neoadjuvant nivolumab, PBMC T cell clonality was significantly higher in non-responders than responders.

The data were produced by immunoSEQ multiplex PCR, yet TCRdb's version contains in-frame clones alone and is incomplete. Found here are 12,000 to 15,000 clones, approximately 71% of them singletons; the top ten hold roughly 2.9%. The V gene is TRBV10-3, the J gene TRBJ2-3; 13 bases map to TRBD2. The source of this sequence is a person aged 35-79 years with oral cavity squamous cell carcinoma. The sequenced sample was PBMCs, obtained before nivolumab (anti-PD-1) treatment. The CDR3 DNA reads as TGTGCCATTCGGGCCCGGACTAGCGGGGGTGATACGCAGTATTTT. The encoded protein is CAIRARTSGGDTQYF.